The rows below give T cell receptor beta chains drawn from one sample of a study of cytotoxic CD8 clonotypes in ibrutinib-treated CLL. Sequencing used immunoSEQ multiplex PCR; TCRdb keeps in-frame clones, though not all of them. Of under 300,000 clones in the sample, about 72% are singletons; the top ten hold roughly 6%. The material was PBMCs, obtained at disease progression, from a patient treated with ibrutinib. The receptors shown here come from a human donor with chronic lymphocytic leukemia. Each CDR3 is given with its conserved first and last residue. The D gene is left open where the match is weak. A row's size may be missing; if present it is once, few, many or a size class.

V	length	D	size	J	CDR3	DNA
TRBV6-5	14	-	-	TRBJ1-2	CASSARDEVYGYTF	TGTGCCAGCAGTGCTCGGGATGAGGTCTATGGCTACACCTTC
TRBV7-9	15	TRBD2	-	TRBJ2-1	CASSPPETAGVEQFF	TGTGCCAGCAGCCCCCCGGAAACAGCGGGAGTTGAGCAGTTCTTC
TRBV7-2	14	-	-	TRBJ2-7	CASSLAGISYEQYF	TGTGCCAGCAGCTTAGCAGGGATCTCCTACGAGCAGTACTTC
TRBV9	12	-	-	TRBJ2-7	CASSVALGPQYF	TGTGCCAGCAGCGTAGCTCTAGGTCCCCAGTACTTC
TRBV18	14	-	-	TRBJ2-7	CASSPSGLRREQYF	TGTGCCAGCTCGCCTTCAGGGCTCCGACGGGAGCAGTACTTC
TRBV27	13	TRBD1	few	TRBJ2-7	CASSLTGEREQYF	TGTGCCAGCAGTCTTACAGGGGAGAGGGAGCAGTACTTC
TRBV27	16	TRBD2	-	TRBJ2-1	CASSETSGGWYNEQFF	TGTGCCAGCAGTGAGACTAGCGGGGGCTGGTACAATGAGCAGTTCTTC
TRBV10-1	15	-	-	TRBJ2-5	CASSELPGHQETQYF	TGCGCCAGCAGTGAGTTGCCAGGGCACCAAGAGACCCAGTACTTC
TRBV6-1	14	-	-	TRBJ1-1	CASSEPWVNTEAFF	TGTGCCAGCAGTGAACCTTGGGTGAACACTGAAGCTTTCTTT
TRBV5-1	14	-	-	TRBJ2-7	CASSREKKADEQYF	TGCGCCAGCAGCCGTGAGAAAAAGGCGGACGAGCAGTACTTC